This is a list of T cell receptor beta chains from one sample in a study of blood T cell repertoires in COVID-19. Assay used: immunoSEQ multiplex PCR; TCRdb lists only in-frame clones, some missing. The table shows under 65,000 clones, with about 93% occurring only once. Specimen: peripheral blood. These receptors were collected from an older man with acute or convalescent COVID-19. CDR3s include the opening cysteine and the closing phenylalanine or tryptophan. The D gene is left open where the match is weak. Size tells how often a clone was seen (once, few, many) or the class of an expanded clone, and some rows leave it out.

cdr3_nt: TGCGCCAGCAGCCCCCTAGGGGCGGCCGGGGGCTACACCTTC; cdr3_aa: CASSPLGAAGGYTF; v_call: TRBV5-1; clone_size: once; j_call: TRBJ1-2; d_call: -
cdr3_nt: TGCGCCAGCGGAACCGGGACTAGCGACCACAATGAGCAGTTCTTC; cdr3_aa: CASGTGTSDHNEQFF; v_call: TRBV5-1; clone_size: -; j_call: TRBJ2-1; d_call: TRBD2
cdr3_nt: TGTGCCAGCAGCTTGGTCCCAGGGAGCACAGATACGCAGTATTTT; cdr3_aa: CASSLVPGSTDTQYF; v_call: TRBV7-7; clone_size: -; j_call: TRBJ2-3; d_call: -
cdr3_nt: TGTGCCAGCAGTGAAATCGCGGTCCCCCTCCACTTT; cdr3_aa: CASSEIAVPLHF; v_call: TRBV2; clone_size: -; j_call: TRBJ1-6; d_call: -
cdr3_nt: TGTGCCAGCAGTCCGGGACAGACATCCGGGGATGAGCAGTTCTTC; cdr3_aa: CASSPGQTSGDEQFF; v_call: TRBV6-5; clone_size: -; j_call: TRBJ2-1; d_call: TRBD1
cdr3_nt: TGTGCCAGCAGTACGCGAACAGGGGCTGGGGGGGCTTTCTTT; cdr3_aa: CASSTRTGAGGAFF; v_call: TRBV25-1; clone_size: -; j_call: TRBJ1-1; d_call: TRBD1
cdr3_nt: TGTGCCAGCAGCTTGAATCTAGAGGCAGATACGCAGTATTTT; cdr3_aa: CASSLNLEADTQYF; v_call: TRBV7-9; clone_size: -; j_call: TRBJ2-3; d_call: -
cdr3_nt: TGTGCCAGCAGTGAAAGGACAGACAATCAGCCCCAGCATTTT; cdr3_aa: CASSERTDNQPQHF; v_call: TRBV6-1; clone_size: -; j_call: TRBJ1-5; d_call: -
cdr3_nt: TGTGCCAGTACCACGGGAGGGATGGGTTCACCCCTCCACTTT; cdr3_aa: CASTTGGMGSPLHF; v_call: TRBV19; clone_size: few; j_call: TRBJ1-6; d_call: -
cdr3_nt: TGTGCCATCCCTTGGCAGGGGGAGGCCTACAATGAGCAGTTCTTC; cdr3_aa: CAIPWQGEAYNEQFF; v_call: TRBV7-9; clone_size: -; j_call: TRBJ2-1; d_call: -
cdr3_nt: TGTGCCATCAGTGAGTCCACACCTTACGAGCAGTACTTC; cdr3_aa: CAISESTPYEQYF; v_call: TRBV10-3; clone_size: -; j_call: TRBJ2-7; d_call: -
cdr3_nt: TGTGCCAGCAGCCTCACCACGGAGGGTGGCTACACCTTC; cdr3_aa: CASSLTTEGGYTF; v_call: TRBV5-4; clone_size: -; j_call: TRBJ1-2; d_call: -
cdr3_nt: TGTGCCAGCCGGGGACAGATAAACTATGGCTACACCTTC; cdr3_aa: CASRGQINYGYTF; v_call: TRBV6-5; clone_size: -; j_call: TRBJ1-2; d_call: TRBD1
cdr3_nt: TGTGCCAGCAGTTTAGGGGACAGGGAATTCGCGAACACCGGGGAGCTGTTTTTT; cdr3_aa: CASSLGDREFANTGELFF; v_call: TRBV27; clone_size: -; j_call: TRBJ2-2; d_call: TRBD1
cdr3_nt: TGTGCCAGCTCACCACGGCAGAACACCGGGGAGCTGTTTTTT; cdr3_aa: CASSPRQNTGELFF; v_call: TRBV18; clone_size: -; j_call: TRBJ2-2; d_call: -
cdr3_nt: TGTGCCAGTAGACCCGGGACAGGGGGCTACTATGGCTACACCTTC; cdr3_aa: CASRPGTGGYYGYTF; v_call: TRBV19; clone_size: -; j_call: TRBJ1-2; d_call: TRBD1
cdr3_nt: TGTGCCAGCAGTCCAGGGTTCCCTGGAAACACCATATATTTT; cdr3_aa: CASSPGFPGNTIYF; v_call: TRBV6-5; clone_size: -; j_call: TRBJ1-3; d_call: -
cdr3_nt: TGCGCCAGCAGCTTGTTGCGGGGGGTGAGCACAGATACGCAGTATTTT; cdr3_aa: CASSLLRGVSTDTQYF; v_call: TRBV5-1; clone_size: -; j_call: TRBJ2-3; d_call: TRBD2